This T cell receptor beta chain is drawn from a study of T cell responses to AZD1222 COVID-19 vaccine. There are 19 residues in the CDR3. The germline CDR1 and CDR2 sequences are SNHLY and FYNNEI. Trimming cost V 3 bases and J 1 base; bases outside gene matches: 7. Profiling relied on immunoSEQ multiplex PCR, and the TCRdb table lists in-frame clones only, not all of them. The sample yields 120,000 or so clones, less than 90% seen once. The source material was peripheral blood, sampled on day 0 of AZD1222 vaccination. This TCR derives from an adult in good health. V and J are TRBV2 and TRBJ2-2; TRBD2 matches at 14 bases. The CDR3 spells CASSDVTSGRARNTGELFF. For the CDR3, the DNA is TGTGCCAGCAGTGACGTGACTAGCGGGAGGGCGCGGAACACCGGGGAGCTGTTTTTT.